This TCR beta chain was found in a study of human T cells and chemical hapten exposure. Time point reported: patch test 3, about 24 weeks after DPC sensitization. The treatment is: therapeutic diphenylcyclopropenone sensitization with weekly scalp DPC. TCRdb redid the calling of the RACE reads with MiXCR, one entry per CDR3 protein. This sample yields about 52,000 distinct CDR3 sequences, of which roughly 10% are seen a single time; roughly 15% belongs to the top ten. The germline gives CDR1 SGHRS, CDR2 YFSETQ. This CDR3 comprises 13 residues. V was trimmed by 5 bases and J by 2 bases, leaving 10 bases between them.

This clonotype originated in a middle-aged woman with alopecia areata. Some clones in this sample may be carry-over from other donors' samples. The chain has TRBV5-1 and TRBJ1-2; a possible D gene is TRBD1 (6 bases). The sample consisted of whole blood, taken in connection with sensitization to the hapten diphenylcyclopropenone (DPC). CDR3 sequence (DNA): TGCGCCAGCAGAAACAGGGAGAACTATGGCTACACCTTC. It specifies CASRNRENYGYTF.